This T cell receptor (beta chain) was found in a study of identical twins (TCRdb year 2016). Context from the whole study: To test whether fetal clonotypes persist, this study deep-sequenced TCR alpha and beta repertoires from monozygotic twins, from unrelated adults of various ages, and from cord blood. To rule out contamination, the twin experiments were replicated at different times with different library preparation protocols. What the study reported, not specific to this receptor: Fewer insertions were carried by abundant cord blood beta clonotypes, a similar but weaker trend appeared in young adult naive repertoires, and no such trend appeared in memory repertoires. Out-of-frame TCR alpha sharing in monozygotic twins was systematically underestimated by recombination models, whereas sharing between unrelated individuals was in agreement with the recombination models. Zero-insertion analyses could be partly confounded by invariant T cells such as MAIT and iNKT, though diverse VJ usage argued against such confounding for most clonotypes. Conclusions relied on cross-sectional statistical analysis, since the same donors could not be followed over many years. The excess sharing between twins in beta out-of-frame sequences was weaker because fewer shared sequences reduced the signal-to-noise ratio. Out-of-frame TCR alpha sequences shared between twins showed an excess of low generation-probability sequences compared with coincidental sharing between unrelated individuals.

This clonotype was detected a few times. Its recognized antigen is unknown. Per-base quality was not reported, and no clone a single base away is much larger than it. All donors were healthy Caucasians. The twin cohort comprised three pairs of female monozygotic twins, all aged about 18 to 29 years. CD4+ and CD8+ T cell populations were isolated with positive isolation kits from Invitrogen. To prepare the library, 5' RACE was applied. TCRdb names Illumina HiSeq 2000 as the instrument used. A universal primer binding site was introduced by template switching, and a unique molecular identifier was present in the final cDNA, enabling accurate counting of TCR cDNA molecules. Specific primers in the conserved constant-segment region were used to synthesize first-strand cDNA for the TCR alpha and beta chains. To control for contamination, each cDNA library was double barcoded with a SMART-Mk sample barcode plus Illumina barcodes. Two successive PCR steps introduced TruSeq adapter sequences along with Illumina sample barcodes. Sequencing of the TCR alpha and beta cDNA libraries was done on the Illumina HiSeq platform using custom primers. For the original study's pipeline: MiGEC processed the raw reads to extract unique molecular identifiers, while MiXCR was used to determine the CDR3 positions. For each individual, recombination models were inferred using an EM algorithm with the repgenHMM and IGoR tools. The tcR package in R was used for shared clonotype analysis, with sharing normalized by the product of cloneset sizes. To study raw recombination free of thymic and clonal selection effects, out-of-frame nonproductive sequences were analyzed. TCRdb handled the public reads itself, with Q25 trimming in fastp and clone calling in MiXCR, and kept productive beta chains. Entries are consolidated by CDR3 protein sequence, retaining the most common genes and DNA. None of the V and J calls come from the authors' own analysis; TCRdb made them. Across this sample there are approximately 220,000 distinct CDR3 sequences, with 6% to 8% seen only once. The top ten clones comprise about 5.6% of the sample.

The CDR3, cysteine through phenylalanine, is 15 amino acids long. Only the CDR3 part of the read is kept: 45 bases, read in frame from the first base. The germline V gene (reference sequence) yields LGHDT for CDR1 and YNNKEL for CDR2. V is shortened by 2 bases, J by 6 bases, and the region joining them spans 13 bases. This sample also belongs to another study, concerning yellow fever vaccine responses in identical twins. That second report states: The T cell response to vaccination in identical twins was reported by the authors to appear partly convergent and partly personalized. In identical twins, the study followed T cell clones that responded to the vaccine with precision.

This TCR derives from a woman between 18 and 30 years old in good health. Specimen: CD8+ T cells sorted from blood. The chain is encoded by TRBV3-1 joined to TRBJ2-2, and perhaps TRBD2 as D gene, on 6 matching bases. The DNA is TGTGCCAGCAGCCAATCAGGGACTCGACCCGGGGAGCTGTTTTTT. This encodes CASSQSGTRPGELFF.